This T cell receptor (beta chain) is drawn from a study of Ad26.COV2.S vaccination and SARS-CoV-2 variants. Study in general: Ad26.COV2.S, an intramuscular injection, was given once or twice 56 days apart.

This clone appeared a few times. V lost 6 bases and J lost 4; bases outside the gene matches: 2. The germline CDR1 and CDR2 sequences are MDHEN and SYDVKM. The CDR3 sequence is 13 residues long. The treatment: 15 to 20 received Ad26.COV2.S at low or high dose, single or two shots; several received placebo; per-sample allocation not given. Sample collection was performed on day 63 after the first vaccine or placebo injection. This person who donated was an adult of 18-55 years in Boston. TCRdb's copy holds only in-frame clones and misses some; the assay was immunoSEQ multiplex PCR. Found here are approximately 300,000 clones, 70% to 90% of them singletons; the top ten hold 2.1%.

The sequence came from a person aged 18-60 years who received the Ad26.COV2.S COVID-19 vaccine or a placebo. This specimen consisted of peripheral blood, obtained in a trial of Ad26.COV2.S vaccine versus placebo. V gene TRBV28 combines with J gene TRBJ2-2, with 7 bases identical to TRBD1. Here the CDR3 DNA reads TGTGCCAGCAGGGGGACAGCCACCGGGGAGCTGTTTTTT. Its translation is CASRGTATGELFF.